The 5 T cell receptor beta chains below all came from one sample that was sequenced in a study of cytomegalovirus exposure and HLA in healthy donors. The PCR made use of 60 Vbeta and 13 Jbeta primers. TCRdb's copy holds only in-frame clones and misses some; the assay was immunoSEQ multiplex PCR. The table has about 100,000 clones, about 76% seen once. The specimen sequenced was PBMCs. The receptors were gathered from a woman between 65 and 79 years old in good health and CMV-seropositive.

V and J are TRBV7-2 and TRBJ1-2, with 8 bases identical to TRBD1. Germline CDR1 SGHTA, CDR2 FQGNSA. With V trimmed by 1 base and J by 4 bases, 14 bases remained unmatched. CDR3 length: 18 amino acids. The CDR3 DNA reads TGTGCCAGCAGCTTAGATATCGGGGCAGGGGGCGTCGGCTATGGCTACACCTTC. Its protein is CASSLDIGAGGVGYGYTF.

The chain carries TRBV6-6 and TRBJ2-1; 9 bases align to TRBD2. The CDR3 runs 14 residues. The V gene's germline CDR1 is MNHNY and CDR2 SVGAGI (reference sequence). After removal of 6 bases from V and 2 bases from J, the junction contained 2 bases not matched to a gene. CDR3 region: CASRVAGAYNEQFF. The CDR3 DNA is TGTGCCAGCAGGGTAGCGGGAGCCTACAATGAGCAGTTCTTC.

The gene calls are TRBV27 and TRBJ2-5; D perhaps matches TRBD2 (6 bases). V shed 3 bases and J shed 7 bases, with 12 bases lying between them. CDR3 length: 13 residues. Germline V lookup: CDR1 MNHEY, CDR2 SMNVEV (reference sequence). This CDR3 is CASSFEGRGTQYF. The CDR3 nucleotides read TGTGCCAGCAGTTTCGAAGGGCGGGGGACCCAGTACTTC.

The rearrangement joins TRBV19 to TRBJ1-1, with 8 bases matching TRBD1. The V gene's germline CDR1 is LNHDA and CDR2 SQIVND (reference sequence). After removal of 8 bases from V and 4 bases from J, the junction contained 6 bases not matched to a gene. This CDR3 is 13 amino acids long. The CDR3 DNA follows: TGTGCCAGTGCTGACAGGGGTATCACTGAAGCTTTCTTT. This codes for CASADRGITEAFF. Looking up the rest from reference TRBV19 and TRBJ1-1 gives the full variable domain: DGGITQSPKYLFRKEGQNVTLSCEQNLNHDAMYWYRQDPGQGLRLIYYSQIVNDFQKGDIAEGYSVSREKKESFPLTVTSAQKNPTAFYLCASADRGITEAFFGQGTRLTVV.

The chain links TRBV7-9 to TRBJ2-4, with D possibly matching TRBD1 (6 bases). Germline lookup yields CDR1 SEHNR and CDR2 FQNEAQ (reference sequence). The CDR3 is 17 residues long. V was pared by 6 bases and J by 2 bases, with 20 bases between. CDR3 residues: CASSGGGQQVSKNIQYF. DNA for the CDR3: TGTGCCAGCAGTGGGGGCGGGCAGCAGGTTTCCAAAAACATTCAGTACTTC. Using reference TRBV7-9 and TRBJ2-4 for the parts outside the CDR3, the full variable domain is DTGVSQNPRHKITKRGQNVTFRCDPISEHNRLYWYRQTLGQGPEFLTYFQNEAQLEKSRLLSDRFSAERPKGSFSTLEIQRTEQGDSAMYLCASSGGGQQVSKNIQYFGAGTRLSVL.